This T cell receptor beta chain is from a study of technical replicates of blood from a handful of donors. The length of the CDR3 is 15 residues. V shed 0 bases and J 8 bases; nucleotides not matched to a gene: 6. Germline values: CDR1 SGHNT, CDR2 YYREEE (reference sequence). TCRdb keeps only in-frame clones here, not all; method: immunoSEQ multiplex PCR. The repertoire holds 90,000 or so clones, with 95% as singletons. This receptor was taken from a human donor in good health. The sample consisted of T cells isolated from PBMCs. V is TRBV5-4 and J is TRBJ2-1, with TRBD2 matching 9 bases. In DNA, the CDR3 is TGTGCCAGCAGCTTGGCGGGACTAGCATCCTATGAGCAGTTCTTC. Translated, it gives CASSLAGLASYEQFF.